A selection of T cell receptor beta chains follows, all from one sample in a study of T-cell reconstitution after alpha-beta-depleted transplantation in children. TCRdb re-called the PCR reads with MiXCR, one entry per CDR3 protein. The sample consists of roughly 120,000 distinct CDR3 sequences, 10% of them appearing once. The sample here was PBMCs, taken before TCRalphabeta/CD19-depleted stem cell transplant. The source is a boy aged 2 to 9 with acute lymphoblastic leukemia, due to receive a stem cell transplant. The CDR3 runs from the conserved cysteine through the conserved F or W. A D gene is named only where the DNA matches it firmly. Rows give clone size only sometimes, using once, few, many, or a class for an expanded clone.

V	size	J	D	CDR3	DNA
TRBV5-1	-	TRBJ2-1	TRBD2	CASSLLAGERNEQFF	TGCGCCAGCAGCCTACTAGCGGGAGAGAGGAATGAGCAGTTCTTC
TRBV5-4	few	TRBJ2-7	TRBD2	CASSPRSGALSGEQYF	TGTGCCAGCAGCCCGAGAAGCGGGGCCCTCTCTGGCGAGCAGTACTTC
TRBV11-2	few	TRBJ1-6	-	CASSLGTGGSPLHF	TGTGCCAGCAGCTTAGGCACGGGAGGCTCACCCCTCCACTTT
TRBV5-1	many	TRBJ2-1	TRBD1	CASSKGRTGDGFVSYNEQFF	TGCGCCAGCAGCAAGGGACGGACAGGGGATGGGTTTGTCTCCTACAATGAGCAGTTCTTC
TRBV28	-	TRBJ2-7	-	CASSPPGDGSYEQYF	TGTGCCAGCAGTCCGCCCGGCGACGGTTCCTACGAGCAGTACTTC
TRBV20-1	few	TRBJ1-4	-	CSASPRPHNEKLFF	TGCAGTGCTAGTCCCCGTCCTCACAATGAAAAACTGTTTTTT
TRBV7-9	many	TRBJ1-2	-	CASSLGSTWGYTF	TGTGCCAGCAGCTTAGGGTCGACCTGGGGCTACACCTTC
TRBV15	-	TRBJ1-2	-	CATSWPRGREGLMNGYTF	TGTGCCACCAGCTGGCCTCGCGGGAGGGAGGGATTGATGAACGGCTACACCTTC
TRBV29-1	few	TRBJ1-2	-	CSVEVNLNYGYTF	TGCAGCGTTGAAGTCAACCTAAACTATGGCTACACCTTC
TRBV7-2	few	TRBJ2-5	-	CASSWSRTETQYF	TGTGCCAGCAGCTGGAGCAGAACGGAGACCCAGTACTTC
TRBV20-1	-	TRBJ1-2	-	CSARDTSRPAGYTF	TGCAGTGCTAGAGATACATCCAGGCCCGCTGGCTACACCTTC
TRBV6-2/TRBV6-3	many	TRBJ2-3	TRBD2	CASWSSGLADTQYF	TGTGCCAGCTGGTCTAGCGGACTCGCAGATACGCAGTATTTT
TRBV2	few	TRBJ2-3	-	CASSPWTDTQYF	TGTGCCAGCAGTCCATGGACAGATACGCAGTATTTT
TRBV24-1	few	TRBJ2-2	-	CATSDPGRTGELFF	TGTGCCACCAGTGATCCGGGAAGAACCGGGGAGCTGTTTTTT
TRBV9	few	TRBJ2-5	-	CASSVGRAQETQYF	TGTGCCAGCAGCGTAGGTAGGGCCCAAGAGACCCAGTACTTC
TRBV5-2	-	TRBJ2-6	-	CASSPGPPGANVLTF	TGTGCCAGCAGCCCCGGGCCCCCTGGGGCCAACGTCCTGACTTTC
TRBV7-9	many	TRBJ2-1	-	CASTPASEGNEQFF	TGTGCCAGCACCCCGGCTAGCGAGGGCAATGAGCAGTTCTTC
TRBV5-1	-	TRBJ1-1	-	CASSLWSTGNTEAFF	TGCGCCAGCAGCTTGTGGTCGACCGGGAACACTGAAGCTTTCTTT
TRBV5-1	many	TRBJ2-7	-	CASSRDGNPDYEQYF	TGCGCCAGCAGCCGAGATGGGAACCCGGACTACGAGCAGTACTTC
TRBV11-2	few	TRBJ2-7	TRBD2	CASSLVGRGLALLSSYEQYF	TGTGCCAGCAGCTTAGTTGGGAGAGGACTAGCGTTGCTGAGCTCCTACGAGCAGTACTTC
TRBV5-6	-	TRBJ2-7	TRBD1	CASSLQGDSSYEQYF	TGTGCCAGCAGCTTACAGGGGGATAGCTCCTACGAGCAGTACTTC
TRBV5-1	-	TRBJ1-4	-	CASSLDEKLFF	TGCGCCAGCAGCTTGGACGAAAAACTGTTTTTT
TRBV29-1	few	TRBJ2-3	TRBD1	CSVAGGTGASTQYF	TGCAGCGTTGCCGGAGGGACAGGGGCCTCAACGCAGTATTTT
TRBV5-1	-	TRBJ2-3	-	CASSLAEGSTDTQYF	TGCGCCAGCAGCTTGGCCGAAGGTAGCACAGATACGCAGTATTTT
TRBV5-1	many	TRBJ2-3	-	CASSLSPSSLPTQYF	TGCGCCAGCAGCTTATCTCCATCATCGCTCCCTACGCAGTATTTT
TRBV2	-	TRBJ2-1	-	CASSEALRGPSSYNEQFF	TGTGCCAGCAGTGAAGCGCTTCGGGGACCTAGCTCCTACAATGAGCAGTTCTTC
TRBV24-1	once	TRBJ2-7	-	CATSDSKGPYEQYF	TGTGCCACCAGTGATTCGAAGGGCCCCTACGAGCAGTACTTC
TRBV7-6	many	TRBJ2-5	TRBD2	CASSSGTSGQETQYF	TGTGCCAGCAGCAGCGGGACTAGCGGCCAAGAGACCCAGTACTTC
TRBV5-1	many	TRBJ2-1	TRBD2	CASTHGGSSYNEQFF	TGCGCCAGCACCCACGGCGGGAGCTCCTACAATGAGCAGTTCTTC
TRBV27	-	TRBJ1-1	-	CASSFSGTKTSAFF	TGTGCCAGCAGTTTCAGCGGGACCAAGACTTCAGCTTTCTTT
TRBV6-5	-	TRBJ1-3	-	CASSYHGTDYF	TGTGCCAGCAGTTACCACGGGACGGACTATTTT
TRBV3-1	many	TRBJ1-1	TRBD1	CASSQGQGKTTEAFF	TGTGCCAGCAGCCAGGGACAGGGGAAGACCACTGAAGCTTTCTTT
TRBV10-3	-	TRBJ2-5	-	CAISESARGETQYF	TGTGCCATCAGTGAGTCGGCCAGGGGAGAGACCCAGTACTTC
TRBV11-1	few	TRBJ2-1	-	CASSLARAGDFSSYNEQFF	TGTGCCAGCAGCTTAGCGAGGGCAGGTGACTTTAGCTCCTACAATGAGCAGTTCTTC
TRBV20-1	-	TRBJ2-7	TRBD2	CSALSPGLAKNEQYF	TGCAGTGCTTTAAGTCCGGGACTAGCGAAAAACGAGCAGTACTTC
TRBV20-1	-	TRBJ2-1	-	CSARRLVAYNEQFF	TGCAGTGCTAGACGACTAGTGGCCTACAATGAGCAGTTCTTC
TRBV29-1	few	TRBJ2-1	-	CSVAPGVNEQFF	TGCAGCGTTGCACCGGGGGTCAATGAGCAGTTCTTC
TRBV27	-	TRBJ1-2	-	CASSPRAGVGANYGYTF	TGTGCCAGCAGCCCTCGGGCGGGGGTGGGAGCTAACTATGGCTACACCTTC
TRBV12-3/TRBV12-4	few	TRBJ2-7	-	CASSFADFGGPISYEQYF	TGTGCCAGCAGTTTTGCGGATTTCGGCGGGCCGATCTCCTACGAGCAGTACTTC
TRBV27	-	TRBJ2-7	TRBD2	CASSFVGRASYEQYF	TGTGCCAGCAGTTTCGTCGGGAGGGCCTCCTACGAGCAGTACTTC
TRBV27	-	TRBJ2-6	-	CASRGALGAGANVLTF	TGTGCCAGCAGGGGGGCACTGGGGGCTGGGGCCAACGTCCTGACTTTC
TRBV27	few	TRBJ1-6	-	CASSLWGAPLHF	TGTGCCAGCAGTTTATGGGGGGCACCCCTCCACTTT
TRBV12-3/TRBV12-4	many	TRBJ2-7	-	CASSSPPDEQYF	TGTGCCAGCAGTTCACCGCCGGACGAGCAGTACTTC
TRBV10-2	many	TRBJ1-1	-	CASSGTANTEAFF	TGCGCCAGCAGTGGGACGGCGAACACTGAAGCTTTCTTT
TRBV7-2	many	TRBJ2-7	-	CASSLKGGGGYEQYF	TGTGCCAGCAGCCTGAAGGGAGGGGGTGGGTACGAGCAGTACTTC
TRBV20-1	-	TRBJ2-7	TRBD2	CSARPGTSVDEQYF	TGCAGTGCTCGGCCCGGGACTAGCGTGGACGAGCAGTACTTC
TRBV18	-	TRBJ2-1	-	CASSPLNEQFF	TGTGCCAGCTCACCTCTCAATGAGCAGTTCTTC
TRBV14	many	TRBJ2-2	-	CASSQTRTGELFF	TGTGCCAGCAGCCAGACCCGCACCGGGGAGCTGTTTTTT
TRBV7-6	few	TRBJ1-5	TRBD1	CASSPGGRNQPQHF	TGTGCCAGCAGCCCAGGGGGCAGGAATCAGCCCCAGCATTTT
TRBV21-1	few	TRBJ2-1	-	CASTVGTGHPYNEQFF	TGTGCCAGCACCGTCGGGACAGGGCACCCCTACAATGAGCAGTTCTTC
TRBV6-5	few	TRBJ2-2	TRBD2	CASSYRGPVAGTNTGELFF	TGTGCCAGCAGTTACCGGGGCCCGGTAGCGGGTACGAACACCGGGGAGCTGTTTTTT
TRBV29-1	-	TRBJ2-2	-	CSVVLRGLANTGELFF	TGCAGCGTTGTACTAAGGGGGTTGGCTAACACCGGGGAGCTGTTTTTT
TRBV7-9	-	TRBJ1-2	TRBD1	CASSSQGNYGYTF	TGTGCCAGCAGCTCACAGGGGAACTATGGCTACACCTTC
TRBV6-1	-	TRBJ1-5	-	CASSDFRGGQPQHF	TGTGCCAGCAGTGATTTTAGGGGCGGTCAGCCCCAGCATTTT
TRBV12-3/TRBV12-4	many	TRBJ2-2	-	CASRPDGAGELFF	TGTGCCAGCAGGCCTGACGGAGCCGGGGAGCTGTTTTTT